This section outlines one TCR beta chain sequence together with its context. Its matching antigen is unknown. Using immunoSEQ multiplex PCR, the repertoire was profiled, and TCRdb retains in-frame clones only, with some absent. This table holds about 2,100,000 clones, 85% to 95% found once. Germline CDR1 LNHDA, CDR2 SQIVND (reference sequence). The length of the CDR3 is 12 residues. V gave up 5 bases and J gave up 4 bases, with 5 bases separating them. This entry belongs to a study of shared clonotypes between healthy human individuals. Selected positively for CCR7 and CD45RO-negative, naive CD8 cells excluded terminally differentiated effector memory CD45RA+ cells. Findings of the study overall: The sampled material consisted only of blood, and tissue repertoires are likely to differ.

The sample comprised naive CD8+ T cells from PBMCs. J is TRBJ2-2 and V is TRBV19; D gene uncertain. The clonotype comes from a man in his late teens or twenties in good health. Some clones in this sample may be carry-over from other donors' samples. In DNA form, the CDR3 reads TGTGCCAGTAGTCCCCTCACCGGGGAGCTGTTTTTT. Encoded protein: CASSPLTGELFF.